The sequence of this T cell receptor (beta chain) was determined in a study of T cell responses to AZD1222 COVID-19 vaccine. Findings and limits, study-wide: Nearly half of spike-specific TCRs reportedly target unmutated variant regions. White British donors predominated, females outnumbered males, and clonal diversity was possibly underestimated. Across the whole spike, CD4 TCRs peaked at regions 160-218 and 743-854. Seropositivity was recorded at baseline in only 5 or 6 AZD1222 recipients.

For this clone: Antigen: not known.

Sequenced by immunoSEQ multiplex PCR; TCRdb stores in-frame clones only, minus some. This table holds fewer than 200,000 clones, almost 90% found once. CDR1 and CDR2 from the germline V gene are MNHEY and SVGAGI. The CDR3 is 14 amino acids. V was clipped by 7 bases and J by 4 bases, with 16 bases between them. The chain is built from TRBV6-5 and TRBJ1-2; D remains ambiguous. The origin of this receptor is an adult who received the AZD1222 COVID-19 vaccine. The input for sequencing was peripheral blood, taken 28 days after the second AZD1222 dose. CDR3 region: CASTLRSGLYGYTF. CDR3 in DNA: TGTGCCAGCACCTTACGATCGGGCCTCTATGGCTACACCTTC.